Following are 27 T cell receptor beta chains from one sample sequenced in a study of T-cell reconstitution after alpha-beta-depleted transplantation in children. The authors prepared the TCRbeta library with unique molecular identifiers. Using its own MiXCR run on the PCR reads, TCRdb lists one record per CDR3 protein. The sample has about 870,000 distinct CDR3 sequences; roughly 16% are singletons. The sample here was PBMCs, mostly from graft donor cells, taken 360 days after TCRalphabeta/CD19-depleted stem cell transplant. The receptors stem from a male patient under 18 who had a stem cell transplant for acute lymphoblastic leukemia, so the T cells may come from the graft donor.

This clonotype was seen more than once but under ten times. This chain joins TRBV7-2 and TRBJ2-3, with a tentative D call TRBD2 (6 bases). The V end lost 1 base, the J end lost 0 bases, and 11 bases lay between the germline ends. CDR1 SGHTA and CDR2 FQGNSA come from the germline V gene. This CDR3 is built from 16 residues. The chain's CDR3 is CASSLEAAGSTDTQYF. The DNA for the CDR3 is TGTGCCAGCAGCTTAGAGGCGGCGGGGAGCACAGATACGCAGTATTTT.

The chain links TRBV19 to TRBJ2-7, with D uncertain. Germline V gene lookup returns CDR1 LNHDA and CDR2 SQIVND (reference sequence). This CDR3 has 14 amino acids. Trimming took 7 bases from V and 0 from J, leaving 13 bases between them. The CDR3 DNA reads TGTGCCAGTACCCCGGACGGCGTCTCCTACGAGCAGTACTTC. Protein: CASTPDGVSYEQYF.

This clonotype was detected only a few times. V and J are TRBV7-3 and TRBJ2-1, with D hard to call. The CDR3 runs 14 residues. The germline V gene encodes CDR1 SGHTA and CDR2 FQGTGA. V was pared by 2 bases and J by 8 bases, with 13 bases between. In DNA form, the CDR3 reads TGTGCCAGCAGCTTAGGTATTTCATACGATGAGCAGTTCTTC. Protein sequence: CASSLGISYDEQFF.

This clonotype was seen only a few times. Germline is not matched at one junction end, which may reflect a read error. The chain is built from TRBV5-1 and TRBJ2-1; perhaps TRBD2 as D (5 bases). There are 16 residues in the CDR3. Germline V CDR1 and CDR2: SGHRS, YFSETQ. CDR3: CASSLGGSSSYNEQFF. The CDR3 nucleotides are TGTGCCAGCAGCTTAGGAGGCTCCAGCTCCTACAATGAGCAGTTCTTC.

This clonotype was seen many times. The gene calls are TRBV7-3 and TRBJ2-1; 14 bases map to TRBD2. Trimming at V came to 4 bases and at J to 7 bases, leaving 6 bases not matched to a gene. The CDR3 spans 16 residues. The germline gives CDR1 SGHTA, CDR2 FQGTGA. The CDR3 region is CASSSAGTSGSNEQFF. The CDR3 nucleotides read TGTGCCAGCAGCTCCGCCGGGACTAGCGGGAGTAATGAGCAGTTCTTC.

The CDR3 sequence: CASSLGDYTCQNIQYF. The DNA of the CDR3 is TGTGCCAGCAGCTTAGGGGACTACACATGTCAAAACATTCAGTACTTC. This chain joins TRBV7-7 and TRBJ2-4; TRBD2 matches at 7 bases. V dropped 1 base and J dropped 5; count of bases not matched to a gene: 8. CDR1 and CDR2 from the germline V gene are SSHAT and FNYEAQ (reference sequence). The CDR3 has 16 residues.

This clonotype has ten or more counts. Mismatch with germline at one junction end may stem from a read error. The rearrangement uses TRBV4-1 and TRBJ2-2; no definite D call. This CDR3 comprises 12 residues. Germline values: CDR1 MGHRA, CDR2 YSYEKL. The CDR3 sequence is CASSQVRGELFF. The CDR3 DNA is TGTGCCAGCAGCCAAGTGAGGGGGGAGCTGTTTTTT.

There are a few counts of this clonotype. J is TRBJ2-3 and V is TRBV18; D assignment may be TRBD1 or TRBD2 (5 bases each). The ends were cut back, 3 bases at V and 2 bases at J, with 9 bases in the middle. The CDR3 has 14 residues. Germline lookup yields CDR1 KGHSH and CDR2 LQKENI. As DNA, the CDR3 is TGTGCCAGCTCACCTGGGGACCACACAGATACGCAGTATTTT. This sequence encodes CASSPGDHTDTQYF.

The rearrangement links TRBV12-3 or TRBV12-4 to TRBJ2-7, with D perhaps TRBD2 (5 bases). The length of the CDR3 is 13 residues. Trimming left V 4 bases short and J 5 bases short, with 12 bases between. The CDR3 bases are TGTGCCAGCAGTTCCGTTCCCGGGAACGAGCAGTACTTC. It codes for CASSSVPGNEQYF.

This clonotype was recorded at least ten times. The J gene is TRBJ2-5, the V gene TRBV10-3; 8 bases agree with TRBD2. Germline values: CDR1 ENHRY, CDR2 SYGVKD. The CDR3 extends over 14 amino acids. The junction had 8 bases not matched to a gene; V was cut back by 5 bases and J by 6 bases. CDR3 loop: CAISPGTRIQTQYF. CDR3 coding DNA: TGTGCCATCAGTCCGGGGACTAGGATACAGACCCAGTACTTC.

This clonotype has just a few counts. The CDR3 nucleotides read TGTGCCAGCAGTTTATTGGGAGGAGCGGTAAAATATAATTCACCCCTCCACTTT. Translation: CASSLLGGAVKYNSPLHF. The chain couples TRBV28 to TRBJ1-6, with D unclear. Per germline, CDR1 MDHEN and CDR2 SYDVKM. The CDR3 has 18 amino acids. V lost 1 base to trimming and J lost 4 bases, with 17 bases between them.

The V call is TRBV24-1, the J call TRBJ2-2; TRBD2 is a possible D gene (6 bases). Trimming pared 5 bases from V and 3 bases from J, leaving 21 bases between. Germline CDR1 and CDR2: KGHDR and SFDVKD. The CDR3 is made up of 18 amino acids. The CDR3 reads CATSAGPIGGSDTGELFF. CDR3 coding DNA: TGTGCCACCAGTGCTGGGCCGATTGGAGGGTCGGACACCGGGGAGCTGTTTTTT.

This clonotype showed up just a few times. V usage is TRBV12-3 or TRBV12-4 and J usage is TRBJ2-1; 9 bases are a match to TRBD2. The ends lost 0 bases at V and 4 bases at J; junction bases unmatched: 10. CDR3 length: 18 amino acids. CDR3 region: CASSLAILPTSGYNEQFF. Here the CDR3 DNA reads TGTGCCAGCAGTTTAGCTATACTTCCGACTAGCGGTTACAATGAGCAGTTCTTC.

This clonotype occurred many times. The gene calls are TRBV12-3 or TRBV12-4 and TRBJ2-7; D remains ambiguous. The CDR3 is made up of 15 amino acids. V was clipped by 5 bases and J by 2 bases, with 16 bases between them. The CDR3 protein is CASSPGLYPTYEQYF. DNA for the CDR3: TGTGCCAGCAGTCCCGGGCTCTACCCCACCTACGAGCAGTACTTC.

The rearrangement links TRBV6-5 to TRBJ1-5; D perhaps matches TRBD1 (6 bases). The CDR3 runs to 16 residues. Per the germline V gene, CDR1 is MNHEY and CDR2 is SVGAGI. The germline V and J ends were trimmed by 2 bases and 3 bases, with 14 bases remaining between them. The CDR3, as DNA: TGTGCCAGCAGTTACCGACGAACAGGGAACAATCAGCCCCAGCATTTT. Translated: CASSYRRTGNNQPQHF.

The V gene is TRBV5-1, the J gene TRBJ1-6; tentatively, D is TRBD1 (5 bases). Germline values: CDR1 SGHRS, CDR2 YFSETQ. This CDR3 is built from 13 residues. Trimming took off 4 bases at V and 11 bases at J, with 13 bases between the two ends. CDR3 sequence (DNA): TGCGCCAGCAGCCCGGGGGGGGTAACACCCCTCCACTTT. This codes for CASSPGGVTPLHF.

This chain uses TRBV13 with TRBJ2-7, with 11 bases fitting TRBD2. V was clipped by 3 bases and J by 5 bases; unmatched bases: 6. CDR1 PRHDT and CDR2 FYEKMQ come from the germline V gene (reference sequence). The length of the CDR3 is 15 residues. In nucleotides, the CDR3 is TGTGCCAGCAGCTTCGGGACTAGCGGTTTGCACGAGCAGTACTTC. Translation gives CASSFGTSGLHEQYF.

This clonotype was seen ten or more times. This chain connects TRBV5-1 to TRBJ2-7; D may be TRBD1 (5 bases). This CDR3 has 17 amino acids. Deletions cut 0 bases from V and 0 bases from J, with 16 bases between. CDR1 and CDR2 (germline): SGHRS, YFSETQ. CDR3 protein: CASSLEGSVGASYEQYF. Written as DNA, the CDR3 is TGCGCCAGCAGCTTGGAGGGTTCGGTAGGGGCCTCCTACGAGCAGTACTTC.

This clonotype showed up just a few times. J is TRBJ2-7 and V is TRBV11-2; TRBD1 aligns across 7 bases. The ends lost 7 bases at V and 2 bases at J; junction bases unmatched: 8. CDR1 is SGHAT and CDR2 is FQNNGV in the germline V gene. This CDR3 has 14 residues. CDR3 sequence (DNA): TGTGCCAGCACTAGGGACAGCGCTGCCTACGAGCAGTACTTC. Amino acid sequence: CASTRDSAAYEQYF.

V is TRBV4-1 and J is TRBJ2-7, with 10 bases identical to TRBD2. The CDR3 length is 16 residues. V was clipped by 0 bases and J by 3 bases; unmatched bases: 5. In germline, CDR1 is MGHRA, CDR2 YSYEKL. For the CDR3, the DNA is TGCGCCAGCAGCCAAGAAGAGATAGCGGGAGGCTACGAGCAGTACTTC. Translating it yields CASSQEEIAGGYEQYF.

The genes are TRBV5-1 and TRBJ2-1; 8 bases map to TRBD2. The V gene's germline CDR1 is SGHRS and CDR2 YFSETQ. V shed 2 bases and J 8 bases; nucleotides not matched to a gene: 3. The CDR3 has 13 residues. The CDR3 loop is CASSFGLADEQFF. Written as DNA, the CDR3 is TGCGCCAGCAGCTTCGGACTAGCCGATGAGCAGTTCTTC. Supplemented by reference TRBV5-1 and TRBJ2-1, the full variable domain reads KAGVTQTPRYLIKTRGQQVTLSCSPISGHRSVSWYQQTPGQGLQFLFEYFSETQRNKGNFPGRFSGRQFSNSRSEMNVSTLELGDSALYLCASSFGLADEQFFGPGTRLTVL.

V gene TRBV5-1 combines with J gene TRBJ2-2; 10 bases line up with TRBD2. The junction had 11 bases not matched to a gene; V was cut back by 5 bases and J by 7 bases. The CDR3 is made up of 16 amino acids. Germline V gene sequence: CDR1 SGHRS, CDR2 YFSETQ. CDR3 loop: CASRKSAGGPVGELFF. CDR3 bases: TGCGCCAGCAGAAAGTCAGCGGGAGGGCCTGTCGGGGAGCTGTTTTTT.

In this sample, this clonotype turned up many times. The chain combines TRBV28 with TRBJ2-1; D is perhaps TRBD1 or TRBD2 (6 bases each). The CDR3 runs 15 residues. Germline V CDR1 and CDR2: MDHEN, SYDVKM. Trimming cost V 10 bases and J 0 bases, with 16 bases left between them. CDR3 residues: CATFEKGGSYNEQFF. Written as DNA, the CDR3 is TGTGCCACCTTTGAAAAGGGGGGCTCCTACAATGAGCAGTTCTTC.

V and J are TRBV4-2 and TRBJ2-2; 7 nucleotides line up with TRBD2. The CDR3 extends over 19 amino acids. V shed 3 bases, J shed 6 bases, and the junction held 19 bases outside the gene matches. CDR1 LGHNA and CDR2 YNFKEQ come from the germline V gene. The CDR3 protein is CASSHTPRGPEGRAGELFF. CDR3 sequence (DNA): TGTGCCAGCAGCCATACTCCAAGGGGCCCGGAAGGGAGGGCCGGGGAGCTGTTTTTT.

The J gene is TRBJ2-1, the V gene TRBV6-4; TRBD1 is a possible D gene (5 bases). Trimming took off 2 bases at V and 5 bases at J, with 16 bases between the two ends. Germline CDR1 MRHNA, CDR2 SNTAGT. This CDR3 is 16 amino acids long. The CDR3 nucleotides are TGTGCCAGCAGTGACAAAAGGGGTTTTGGGCACAATGAGCAGTTCTTC. It translates to CASSDKRGFGHNEQFF.

There are a few counts of this clonotype. The chain links TRBV5-1 to TRBJ2-5; D perhaps matches TRBD1 (5 bases). Trimming cost V 0 bases and J 1 base, with 10 bases left between them. CDR3 size: 15 residues. The germline V gene has CDR1 SGHRS and CDR2 YFSETQ. In nucleotides, the CDR3 is TGCGCCAGCAGCTTGGGACCCAGGGCCCAAGAGACCCAGTACTTC. Its protein product is CASSLGPRAQETQYF.

This clonotype was recorded a few times. The chain employs TRBV7-8 and TRBJ2-1; D is uncertain. Trimming removed 5 bases from V and 4 bases from J, with 21 bases in between. The CDR3 loop spans 17 amino acids. From germline, CDR1 is SGHVS and CDR2 FQNEAQ. The CDR3 DNA follows: TGTGCCAGCAGCCCTAGAGGAACCGTTATGGGGTACAATGAGCAGTTCTTC. It translates to CASSPRGTVMGYNEQFF.